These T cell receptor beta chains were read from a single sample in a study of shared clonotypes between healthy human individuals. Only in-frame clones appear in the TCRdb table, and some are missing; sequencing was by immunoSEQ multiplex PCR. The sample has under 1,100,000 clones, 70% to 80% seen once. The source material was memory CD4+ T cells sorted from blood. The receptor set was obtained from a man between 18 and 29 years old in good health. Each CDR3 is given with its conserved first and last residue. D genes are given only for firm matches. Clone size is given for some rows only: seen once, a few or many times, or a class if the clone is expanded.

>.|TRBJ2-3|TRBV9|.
TGTGCCAGCAGCGTGGGACATGGCACAGATACGCAGTATTTT
CASSVGHGTDTQYF
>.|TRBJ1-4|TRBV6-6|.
TGTGCCAGCAGACACCAGGGAGGGAATGAAAAACTGTTTTTT
CASRHQGGNEKLFF
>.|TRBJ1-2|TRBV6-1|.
TGTGCCAGCAGTGTAGTCCGGGACCTCCTCGGGGGCTACACCTTC
CASSVVRDLLGGYTF
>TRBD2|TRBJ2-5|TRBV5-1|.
TGCGCCAGCAGCTTGGGGACTAGCGGGGCTTTAGAGACCCAGTACTTC
CASSLGTSGALETQYF
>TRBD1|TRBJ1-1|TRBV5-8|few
TGTGCCACCAGGGACAGACTCATGAACACTGAAGCTTTCTTT
CATRDRLMNTEAFF
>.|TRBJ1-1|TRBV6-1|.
TGTGCCAGCAAGCCCTCTCAGGAAGCTTTCTTT
CASKPSQEAFF
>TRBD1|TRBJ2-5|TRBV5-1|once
TGCGCCAGCTCGGGGACAGGGGGTACTCAAGAGACCCAGTACTTC
CASSGTGGTQETQYF
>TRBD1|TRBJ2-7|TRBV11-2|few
TGTGCCAGCAGCTGGGGACAGGGGGCTTACGAGCAGTACTTC
CASSWGQGAYEQYF
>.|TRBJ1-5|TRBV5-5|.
TGTGCCAGCAGCTCCCTAGGGACACGCGATCAGCCCCAGCATTTT
CASSSLGTRDQPQHF
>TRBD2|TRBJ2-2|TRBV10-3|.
TGTGCCATCAACAGACTAGCGGGGGGCACCGGGGAGCTGTTTTTT
CAINRLAGGTGELFF
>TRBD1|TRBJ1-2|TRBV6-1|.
TGTGCCAGCAAGTTCCAGGGGGCGAATGGCTACACCTTC
CASKFQGANGYTF
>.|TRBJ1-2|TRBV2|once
TGTGCCAGCATTTTGTCGGGAGGCTATGGCTACACCTTC
CASILSGGYGYTF
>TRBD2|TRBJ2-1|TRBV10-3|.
TGTGCCATCAGTGAAGGGACTAGCGCTTACAATGAGCAGTTCTTC
CAISEGTSAYNEQFF
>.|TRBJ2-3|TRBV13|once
TGTGCCAGCAGCTTAGAGGGGTGGGGTGGCACAGATACGCAGTATTTT
CASSLEGWGGTDTQYF
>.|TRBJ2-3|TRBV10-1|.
TGCGCCAGCAGTGCTAGCGCGATAGTCACAGATACGCAGTATTTT
CASSASAIVTDTQYF
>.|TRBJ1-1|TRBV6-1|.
TGTGCCAGCCTCGGCCAGGCCGTATGGGACACTGAAGCTTTCTTT
CASLGQAVWDTEAFF
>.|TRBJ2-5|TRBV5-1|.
TGCGCCAGCAGCTTTACCGGGAATCGGAAAGAGACCCAGTACTTC
CASSFTGNRKETQYF
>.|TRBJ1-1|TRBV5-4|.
TGTGCCAGCAGCTTGGAACCAGGGAACACTGAAGCTTTCTTT
CASSLEPGNTEAFF
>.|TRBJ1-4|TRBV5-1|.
TGCGCCAGCAGCTTGGTGGGGGGAAGTAATGAAAAACTGTTTTTT
CASSLVGGSNEKLFF
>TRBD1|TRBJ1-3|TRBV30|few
TGTGCCTGGAGGCCGGGACAGGGGAACACCATATATTTT
CAWRPGQGNTIYF
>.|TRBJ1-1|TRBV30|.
TGTGCCCTCGCCCGGGGAGCCACTGAAGCTTTCTTT
CALARGATEAFF
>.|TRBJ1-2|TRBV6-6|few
TGTGCCAGCAGTTCTAGCCGACAGCTATATGGCTACACCTTC
CASSSSRQLYGYTF
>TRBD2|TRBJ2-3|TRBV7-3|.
TGTGCCAGCAGCTTAGAGGGACTAGCGCAAGATACGCAGTATTTT
CASSLEGLAQDTQYF
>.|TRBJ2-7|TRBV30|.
TGTGCCTGGAGTGTCAAGGCCTCCTACGAGCAGTACTTC
CAWSVKASYEQYF
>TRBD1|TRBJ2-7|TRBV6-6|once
TGTGCCAGCAGCCCCGGGACAGGGGGCTCGTACGAGCAGTACTTC
CASSPGTGGSYEQYF
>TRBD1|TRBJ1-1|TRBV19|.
TGTGCCAGTACCCCATTTGGGACAGGGGGCGCGACCGAATCTTTCTTT
CASTPFGTGGATESFF
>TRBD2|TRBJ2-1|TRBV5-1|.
TGCGCCAGCAGCTCCGGAGGGACTAGCGGGGGGGCCAGGAATGAGCAGTTCTTC
CASSSGGTSGGARNEQFF
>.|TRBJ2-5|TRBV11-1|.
TGTGCCAGCAGCCTAAGTGGAGAGACCCAGTACTTC
CASSLSGETQYF
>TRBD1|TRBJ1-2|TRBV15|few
TGTGCCACCAGCTCCTCGACCTCGGACAGGGGCGACTATGGCTACACCTTC
CATSSSTSDRGDYGYTF